This T cell receptor (beta chain) came from a study of CD8+ T cells in alopecia areata. Sequencing relied on a cDNA template that was reverse transcribed from extracted RNA. The data were produced by immunoSEQ multiplex PCR, yet TCRdb's version contains in-frame clones alone and is incomplete. In the table there are 200,000 to 250,000 clones, 45% to 70% of which are singletons. CDR3 length: 14 residues. CDR1 and CDR2 (germline): MGHRA, YSYEKL. V lost 4 bases to trimming and J lost 4 bases, with 10 bases between them. V and J are TRBV4-1 and TRBJ1-4; no firm D call. The origin of this receptor is a human donor in good health. Sequencing used CD8+ T cells sorted from blood. The CDR3 region is CASSPVSGNEKLFF. CDR3 DNA sequence: TGCGCCAGCAGCCCCGTTAGTGGTAATGAAAAACTGTTTTTT.